The next 12 T cell receptor beta chains were all read from a single sample in a study of OX40 agonist ivuxolimab in advanced cancers. Repertoires were generated with immunoSEQ multiplex PCR, while TCRdb's copy carries only in-frame clones and drops some. The sample contains roughly 91,000 clones, about 96% of which appear only once. The sequencing here drew on CD4+ or CD8+ T cells sorted from blood, taken in a trial of the OX40 agonist ivuxolimab. These receptors were obtained from an adult with an advanced solid tumor such as melanoma, head and neck, liver or kidney cancer.

V usage is TRBV7-6 and J usage is TRBJ2-2, with D uncertain. This CDR3 has 13 residues. The germline V gene encodes CDR1 SGHVS and CDR2 FNYEAQ. The V and J ends lost 5 bases and 4 bases respectively, with 8 bases between them. The CDR3 nucleotides are TGTGCCAGCAGCCCGCCCCTCACCGGGGAGCTGTTTTTT. Protein product: CASSPPLTGELFF.

Comments on this clone: The sample contains more than one DNA sequence encoding this CDR3. V is TRBV7-9 and J is TRBJ2-7, with D hard to call. This CDR3 is 12 amino acids long. The ends were cut back, 4 bases at V and 0 bases at J, with 4 bases in the middle. Germline V gene lookup returns CDR1 SEHNR and CDR2 FQNEAQ (reference sequence). The CDR3 loop is CASSSLSYEQYF. In DNA, the CDR3 is TGTGCCAGCAGCTCGCTCTCCTACGAGCAGTACTTC. Full variable domain (outside the CDR3, taken from reference TRBV7-9 and TRBJ2-7): DTGVSQNPRHKITKRGQNVTFRCDPISEHNRLYWYRQTLGQGPEFLTYFQNEAQLEKSRLLSDRFSAERPKGSFSTLEIQRTEQGDSAMYLCASSSLSYEQYFGPGTRLTVT.

The V call is TRBV7-9, the J call TRBJ2-7, with 11 bases that match TRBD1. With V trimmed by 5 bases and J by 4 bases, 7 bases remained unmatched. The CDR3 is 15 amino acids. Germline CDR1 SEHNR, CDR2 FQNEAQ (reference sequence). The CDR3 DNA is TGTGCCAGCAGCCCACCAGGGACAGGGGGTTACGAGCAGTACTTC. This encodes CASSPPGTGGYEQYF.

The chain employs TRBV19 and TRBJ1-6; no clear D. The CDR3 totals 12 residues. Germline V lookup: CDR1 LNHDA, CDR2 SQIVND (reference sequence). Trimming removed 8 bases from V and 10 bases from J, with 12 bases in between. In DNA form, the CDR3 reads TGTGCCAGTCGAACGGACGGATCACCCCTCCACTTT. Protein product: CASRTDGSPLHF.

This clone was recorded once. The CDR3 reads CASSLENRYNEQFF. In DNA, the CDR3 is TGTGCCAGCAGCTTAGAAAACAGATACAATGAGCAGTTCTTC. V and J are TRBV11-2 and TRBJ2-1, with no clear D. V lost 0 bases, J lost 4 bases, and 7 bases lay in between. The CDR3 is 14 amino acids. The germline CDR1 and CDR2 sequences are SGHAT and FQNNGV.

The chain combines TRBV18 with TRBJ2-7; 15 bases agree with TRBD2. Germline CDR1 and CDR2: KGHSH and LQKENI. Trimming cost V 0 bases and J 6 bases; bases outside gene matches: 6. The CDR3 consists of 17 residues. The chain's CDR3 is CASSPPPGLAGGSEQYF. The DNA for the CDR3 is TGTGCCAGCTCACCACCCCCGGGACTAGCGGGAGGAAGCGAGCAGTACTTC.

This rearrangement joins TRBV4-1 to TRBJ2-7, with D perhaps matching TRBD1 or TRBD2 (5 bases each). The CDR3 runs to 15 residues. Trimming stripped 4 bases from V and 0 bases from J, with 13 bases between. The germline V gene has CDR1 MGHRA and CDR2 YSYEKL. The CDR3 DNA reads TGCGCCAGCAGCCTCGGGACGGCCAGCTCCTACGAGCAGTACTTC. This gives the protein CASSLGTASSYEQYF.

The rearrangement joins TRBV7-8 to TRBJ2-5; D perhaps matches TRBD2 (6 bases). The DNA end is a closer match to TRBJ2-7, so the J assignment may be wrong. In germline, CDR1 is SGHVS, CDR2 FQNEAQ. This CDR3 is 14 amino acids long. CDR3 region: CASSLEGGTYEQYF. CDR3 nucleotide sequence: TGTGCCAGCAGCTTAGAGGGAGGCACCTACGAGCAGTACTTC.

The V gene is TRBV15, the J gene TRBJ2-3; D might be TRBD1 (5 bases). There are 18 residues in the CDR3. Looked up from germline, CDR1 is LNHNV and CDR2 is YYDKDF (reference sequence). The V gene lost 1 base and the J gene lost 1 base, with 18 bases spanning the gap. CDR3 coding DNA: TGTGCCACCAGCAGAGTACAGGTGGGGATTTTTGGCACAGATACGCAGTATTTT. This translates into CATSRVQVGIFGTDTQYF.

The CDR3 loop reads CASMLGGGRNQPQHF. The CDR3 coding sequence is TGTGCCAGTATGCTTGGAGGGGGGCGAAATCAGCCCCAGCATTTT. This chain links TRBV19 with TRBJ1-5; D is perhaps TRBD1 (6 bases). The CDR3 runs to 15 residues. V was shortened by 7 bases and J by 4 bases, with 17 bases between the two germline ends. Germline assignment: CDR1 LNHDA and CDR2 SQIVND (reference sequence).

The CDR3 loop reads CASSLGSDYEQYF. As DNA, the CDR3 is TGTGCCAGCAGCCTCGGTTCCGACTACGAGCAGTACTTC. V is TRBV5-4 and J is TRBJ2-7; D remains unclear. The CDR3 loop spans 13 amino acids. Trimming left V 4 bases short and J 3 bases short, with 11 bases between. From germline, CDR1 is SGHNT and CDR2 YYREEE (reference sequence).

The rearrangement uses TRBV7-3 and TRBJ2-2; D is possibly TRBD2 (5 bases). V was trimmed by 5 bases and J by 8 bases, leaving 9 bases between them. The CDR3 has 12 amino acids. Germline assignment: CDR1 SGHTA and CDR2 FQGTGA. CDR3 sequence (DNA): TGTGCCAGCAGCCTCCCGGGAGGGGAGCTGTTTTTT. Its protein product is CASSLPGGELFF.